Shown below are 14 T cell receptor beta chains from a single sample sequenced in a study of cytomegalovirus exposure and HLA in healthy donors. PCR primers comprised 60 Vbeta and 13 Jbeta primers. The table came from immunoSEQ multiplex PCR; TCRdb's copy has only in-frame clones and leaves some out. The table shows over 60,000 clones, with 65% to 85% occurring only once. Material for sequencing was PBMCs. The receptors were sampled from a man aged 70-80 years in good health and CMV-seronegative.

The V call is TRBV28, the J call TRBJ1-3; D is ambiguous. Germline assignment: CDR1 MDHEN and CDR2 SYDVKM. The CDR3 totals 15 residues. V was clipped by 2 bases and J by 4 bases, with 12 bases between them. Written as DNA, the CDR3 is TGTGCCAGCAGTTTAGACCCCCGCGGGGGAAACACCATATATTTT. Translating gives CASSLDPRGGNTIYF.

The chain links TRBV28 to TRBJ1-6, with D perhaps TRBD1 (6 bases). The germline V gene encodes CDR1 MDHEN and CDR2 SYDVKM. The CDR3 covers 13 residues. Trimming stripped 6 bases from V and 9 bases from J, with 12 bases between. This CDR3 is CASRLQGGSPLHF. For the CDR3, the DNA is TGTGCCAGCAGATTACAGGGAGGTTCACCCCTCCACTTT.

For this clone: Relative to the germline gene, one junction end is altered; a read error may explain this. The chain joins TRBV7-9 to TRBJ1-2, with TRBD1 matching over 10 bases. The length of the CDR3 is 13 residues. Germline lookup yields CDR1 SEHNR and CDR2 FQNEAQ (reference sequence). The CDR3 protein is CSSSSLGQGGYTF. The CDR3 DNA follows: TGTTCCAGCAGCTCCCTGGGACAGGGGGGCTACACCTTC.

This chain connects TRBV9 to TRBJ1-1; a weak D match, TRBD1 (6 bases). This CDR3 has 16 residues. From germline, CDR1 is SGDLS and CDR2 YYNGEE. Trimming left V 1 base short and J 8 bases short, with 21 bases between. In DNA, the CDR3 is TGTGCCAGCAGCGTAAGCCCCCTTCTTTTACAGGGAGAAGCTTTCTTT. Its translation is CASSVSPLLLQGEAFF.

On this clone itself: A far more abundant clone sits one base away, making this likely a read error. This rearrangement joins TRBV27 to TRBJ2-7; tentatively, D is TRBD1 (6 bases). The CDR3 has 17 amino acids. CDR1 is MNHEY and CDR2 is SMNVEV in the germline V gene (reference sequence). V lost 6 bases and J lost 2, with 23 bases in between. The CDR3 DNA is TGTGCCAGCAGCTTAGTTGGGCCCGGACAGCTTACCTACGAGCAGTACTTC. This sequence encodes CASSLVGPGQLTYEQYF.

The chain recombines TRBV6-5 with TRBJ2-5, with 7 bases lining up with TRBD2. The CDR3 contains 15 residues. Trimming at V came to 6 bases and at J to 1 base, leaving 8 bases not matched to a gene. Per germline, CDR1 MNHEY and CDR2 SVGAGI. The CDR3 sequence: CASSRGVLFQETQYF. For the CDR3, the DNA is TGTGCCAGCAGCCGGGGGGTTTTATTCCAAGAGACCCAGTACTTC.

A few counts support this clone. The rearrangement joins TRBV5-1 to TRBJ1-1, with D perhaps matching TRBD1 (5 bases). Germline loops: CDR1 SGHRS, CDR2 YFSETQ. The CDR3 sequence is 13 residues long. Trimming shortened V by 4 bases and J by 2 bases, and 9 bases separated the two germline ends. CDR3 amino acids: CASSVRDNTEAFF. The CDR3 DNA follows: TGCGCCAGCAGCGTCAGGGATAACACTGAAGCTTTCTTT.

This chain joins TRBV7-9 and TRBJ1-4; no definite D call. Germline CDR1 SEHNR, CDR2 FQNEAQ (reference sequence). There are 15 residues in the CDR3. Trimming stripped 5 bases from V and 6 bases from J, with 16 bases between. As DNA, the CDR3 is TGTGCCAGCAGCCCCGAGGATACCCGGGATGAAAAACTGTTTTTT. Translated: CASSPEDTRDEKLFF.

The chain carries TRBV10-3 and TRBJ2-7; TRBD1 agrees at 8 bases. Unmatched junction bases numbered 8, after V lost 6 bases and J lost 1 base. This CDR3 comprises 15 residues. Germline CDR1 ENHRY, CDR2 SYGVKD. CDR3 loop: CAIRVDRAISYEQYF. CDR3 nucleotides: TGTGCCATCAGGGTGGACAGGGCTATATCCTACGAGCAGTACTTC.

The CDR3 protein is CASSYSNGGGAGYTF. CDR3 coding DNA: TGTGCCAGCAGTTACTCGAACGGGGGTGGTGCTGGCTACACCTTC. The rearrangement uses TRBV6-5 and TRBJ1-2, with D maybe TRBD1 (5 bases). CDR3 length: 15 amino acids. Germline V lookup: CDR1 MNHEY, CDR2 SVGAGI. The V end lost 0 bases, the J end lost 7 bases, and 15 bases lay between the germline ends.

This chain joins TRBV12-5 and TRBJ1-5, with D unresolved. CDR3 size: 15 residues. Trimming shortened V by 5 bases and J by 2 bases, and 13 bases separated the two germline ends. CDR1 LGHNT and CDR2 FRNRAP come from the germline V gene. In nucleotides, the CDR3 is TGTGCTAGTGGTCCGACGGGGTTGGGCAATCAGCCCCAGCATTTT. Translated: CASGPTGLGNQPQHF.

Only a few counts were recorded for this clone. The chain employs TRBV5-1 and TRBJ1-1, with 8 bases that match TRBD1. The ends lost 2 bases at V and 0 bases at J; junction bases unmatched: 3. CDR3 length equals 15 residues. Germline V CDR1 and CDR2: SGHRS, YFSETQ. CDR3 region: CASSLGQGMNTEAFF. In nucleotides, the CDR3 is TGCGCCAGCAGCTTAGGACAGGGTATGAACACTGAAGCTTTCTTT.

The chain combines TRBV4-2 with TRBJ2-7; 10 bases map to TRBD1. Germline CDR1 LGHNA, CDR2 YNFKEQ. V lost 4 bases, J lost 0 bases, and 3 bases stayed unmatched. The CDR3 covers 15 residues. The CDR3 protein is CASSRDRGLSYEQYF. CDR3 in DNA: TGTGCCAGCAGCCGCGACAGGGGGCTCTCCTACGAGCAGTACTTC.

The chain uses TRBV7-8 and TRBJ2-1, with D perhaps matching TRBD2 (5 bases). Trimming took 2 bases from V and 3 from J, leaving 11 bases between them. The CDR3 loop spans 15 amino acids. Germline V lookup: CDR1 SGHVS, CDR2 FQNEAQ. The DNA for the CDR3 is TGTGCCAGCAGCTTACGGGGTATAGGCTACAATGAGCAGTTCTTC. Translating it yields CASSLRGIGYNEQFF.